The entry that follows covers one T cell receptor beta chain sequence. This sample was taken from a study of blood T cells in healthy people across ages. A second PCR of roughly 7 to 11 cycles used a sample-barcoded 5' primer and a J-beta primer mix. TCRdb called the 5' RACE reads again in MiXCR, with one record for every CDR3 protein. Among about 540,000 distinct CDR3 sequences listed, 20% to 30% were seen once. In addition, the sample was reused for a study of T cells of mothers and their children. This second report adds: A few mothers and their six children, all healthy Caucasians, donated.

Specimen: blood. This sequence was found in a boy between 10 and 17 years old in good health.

The CDR3 loop reads CASSWDYTDTQYF. CDR3 coding DNA: TGTGCCAGCAGTTGGGACTACACAGATACGCAGTATTTT. The chain combines TRBV2 with TRBJ2-3, with 7 positions matching TRBD2. The CDR3 spans 13 residues. J was trimmed by 2 bases and V by 5 bases; bases with no gene match: 1. Germline V lookup: CDR1 SNHLY, CDR2 FYNNEI.